What follows are 25 T cell receptor beta chains derived from one specimen sequenced in a study of cytomegalovirus exposure and HLA in healthy donors. The PCR contained 60 Vbeta and 13 Jbeta primers. The table came from immunoSEQ multiplex PCR; TCRdb's copy has only in-frame clones and leaves some out. This sample has roughly 120,000 clones, with about 81% found just once. What was sequenced was PBMCs. These TCRs come from a woman in her 30s in good health and CMV-seronegative.

The gene calls are TRBV7-6 and TRBJ1-2, with D perhaps matching TRBD1 (5 bases). Germline V gives CDR1 SGHVS, CDR2 FNYEAQ. The CDR3 sequence is 17 residues long. Trimming left V 1 base short and J 1 base short, with 16 bases between. CDR3 region: CASSLDGTGTFNYGYTF. In DNA form, the CDR3 reads TGTGCCAGCAGCTTAGACGGAACCGGGACTTTTAACTATGGCTACACCTTC. Full variable domain (missing parts from reference TRBV7-6 and TRBJ1-2): GAGVSQSPRYKVTKRGQDVALRCDPISGHVSLYWYRQALGQGPEFLTYFNYEAQQDKSGLPNDRFSAERPEGSISTLTIQRTEQRDSAMYRCASSLDGTGTFNYGYTFGSGTRLTVV.

The chain links TRBV30 to TRBJ1-2, with D possibly matching TRBD1 (6 bases). Germline loops: CDR1 GTSNPN, CDR2 SVGIG (reference sequence). This CDR3 contains 16 residues. V was clipped by 3 bases and J by 7 bases, with 24 bases between them. The CDR3 sequence: CAWRRTTVWGQGGYTF. The CDR3, as DNA: TGTGCCTGGAGGCGTACGACTGTTTGGGGGCAGGGTGGCTACACCTTC.

The rearrangement uses TRBV28 and TRBJ2-2, with 11 bases that match TRBD2. V lost 5 bases to trimming and J lost 8 bases; unmatched junction nucleotides: 4. The V gene's germline CDR1 is MDHEN and CDR2 SYDVKM. CDR3 length: 14 amino acids. The CDR3 loop is CASSTSGRRGELFF. As DNA, the CDR3 is TGTGCCAGCAGTACTAGCGGGAGAAGGGGGGAGCTGTTTTTT. The entire variable domain, with the rest obtained from reference TRBV28 and TRBJ2-2, is as follows: DVKVTQSSRYLVKRTGEKVFLECVQDMDHENMFWYRQDPGLGLRLIYFSYDVKMKEKGDIPEGYSVSREKKERFSLILESASTNQTSMYLCASSTSGRRGELFFGEGSRLTVL.

V is TRBV7-2 and J is TRBJ1-6; a weak D match, TRBD1 (5 bases). The CDR3 spans 16 residues. Per germline, CDR1 SGHTA and CDR2 FQGNSA. V was pared by 5 bases and J by 3 bases, with 14 bases between. This CDR3 is CASSHGAGGYNSPLHF. The CDR3 bases are TGTGCCAGCAGCCATGGGGCCGGGGGCTATAATTCACCCCTCCACTTT.

V usage is TRBV7-9 and J usage is TRBJ1-1, with D possibly matching TRBD1 (5 bases). This CDR3 is built from 15 residues. Trimming left V 6 bases short and J 1 base short, with 15 bases between. Germline values: CDR1 SEHNR, CDR2 FQNEAQ (reference sequence). The DNA for the CDR3 is TGTGCCAGCAGACAAACACTGGGGCAGAACACTGAAGCTTTCTTT. As protein: CASRQTLGQNTEAFF.

The chain carries TRBV30 and TRBJ2-1; D unclear. CDR1 and CDR2 from the germline V gene are GTSNPN and SVGIG (reference sequence). V was pared by 8 bases and J by 7 bases, with 9 bases between. CDR3 length: 10 amino acids. The CDR3 DNA sequence: TGTGCCGGGATGCGGAATGAGCAGTTCTTC. It encodes CAGMRNEQFF.

The chain uses TRBV19 and TRBJ2-2; TRBD2 aligns across 7 bases. The CDR3 runs to 16 residues. J was trimmed by 0 bases and V by 7 bases; bases with no gene match: 8. Germline loops: CDR1 LNHDA, CDR2 SQIVND (reference sequence). CDR3 protein: CASTPWEGPNTGELFF. Written as DNA, the CDR3 is TGTGCCAGTACCCCCTGGGAGGGGCCGAACACCGGGGAGCTGTTTTTT.

The chain links TRBV18 to TRBJ1-3; 7 nucleotides agree with TRBD1. V gave up 3 bases and J gave up 0 bases; unmatched junction bases: 2. The CDR3 spans 15 residues. Germline assignment: CDR1 KGHSH and CDR2 LQKENI. The CDR3: CASSPGTASGNTIYF. The CDR3 DNA sequence: TGTGCCAGCTCACCCGGGACAGCCTCTGGAAACACCATATATTTT.

The chain is built from TRBV2 and TRBJ1-2; D unclear. CDR3 length: 12 residues. In germline, CDR1 is SNHLY, CDR2 FYNNEI. V gave up 5 bases and J gave up 3 bases, with 7 bases separating them. In DNA form, the CDR3 reads TGTGCCAGCAGTATACGGGACTATGGCTACACCTTC. Amino acids: CASSIRDYGYTF. The full variable domain, with the rest looked up from reference TRBV2 and TRBJ1-2, is EPEVTQTPSHQVTQMGQEVILRCVPISNHLYFYWYRQILGQKVEFLVSFYNNEISEKSEIFDDQFSVERPDGSNFTLKIRSTKLEDSAMYFCASSIRDYGYTFGSGTRLTVV.

The CDR3 here is CASSFGATSGGYNEQFF. DNA of the CDR3: TGTGCCAGCAGCTTTGGAGCCACTAGCGGGGGGTACAATGAGCAGTTCTTC. V usage is TRBV7-2 and J usage is TRBJ2-1; 12 positions agree with TRBD2. CDR3 length equals 17 residues. Germline CDR1 is SGHTA and CDR2 is FQGNSA. V lost 3 bases to trimming and J lost 4 bases; unmatched junction nucleotides: 7.

The chain links TRBV7-9 to TRBJ1-6, with a tentative D call TRBD1 (5 bases). Germline V gene lookup returns CDR1 SEHNR and CDR2 FQNEAQ (reference sequence). Trimming shortened V by 5 bases and J by 14 bases, and 16 bases separated the two germline ends. This CDR3 is built from 13 residues. The chain's CDR3 is CASSMQGRRSLHF. The CDR3 bases are TGTGCCAGCAGCATGCAGGGAAGAAGGTCCCTCCACTTT.

The chain carries TRBV7-6 and TRBJ2-5, with D maybe TRBD1 (6 bases). Trimming removed 6 bases at V and 2 bases at J, with 10 bases between. Germline CDR1 and CDR2: SGHVS and FNYEAQ. This CDR3 spans 13 amino acids. This chain's CDR3 is CASRSGQQETQYF. The CDR3, as DNA: TGTGCCAGCAGGTCAGGACAGCAAGAGACCCAGTACTTC.

V is TRBV23-1 and J is TRBJ2-7; possibly TRBD2 for D (6 bases). TRBV23-1 is an ORF, with its function uncertain. The length of the CDR3 is 14 residues. Deletions cut 8 bases from V and 1 base from J, with 15 bases between. For the CDR3, the DNA is TGCGCCAGCTCCCATGGGACTCCGTCCTACGAGCAGTACTTC. Protein sequence: CASSHGTPSYEQYF.

The chain combines TRBV19 with TRBJ2-6; D not certain. The CDR3 extends over 13 amino acids. The V and J ends lost 6 bases and 1 base respectively, with 4 bases between them. The germline V gene encodes CDR1 LNHDA and CDR2 SQIVND (reference sequence). The CDR3 loop is CASRLSGANVLTF. The DNA for the CDR3 is TGTGCCAGTAGGCTATCTGGGGCCAACGTCCTGACTTTC.

The gene calls are TRBV29-1 and TRBJ2-7; D not certain. Germline V gives CDR1 SQVTM, CDR2 ANQGSEA. This CDR3 has 12 residues. Trimming stripped 5 bases from V and 0 bases from J, with 8 bases between. The CDR3, as DNA: TGCAGCGTTTTGGCTTTCTCCTACGAGCAGTACTTC. It encodes CSVLAFSYEQYF.

J is TRBJ1-1 and V is TRBV6-5; 10 bases are a match to TRBD1. With V trimmed by 5 bases and J by 1 base, 4 bases remained unmatched. The germline gives CDR1 MNHEY, CDR2 SVGAGI. There are 15 residues in the CDR3. The CDR3 DNA reads as TGTGCCAGCAGTCCCGACAGGGGGCGGAACACTGAAGCTTTCTTT. This sequence encodes CASSPDRGRNTEAFF.

The chain employs TRBV9 and TRBJ2-7; TRBD1 matches 7 bases. The CDR3 totals 17 residues. Germline lookup yields CDR1 SGDLS and CDR2 YYNGEE. Losses at the gene ends were 3 bases for V and 3 bases for J; bases not matched to a gene: 15. For the CDR3, the DNA is TGTGCCAGCAGCGCCCGAGAGGTGACAGGGCTACACTACGAGCAGTACTTC. Translated, it gives CASSAREVTGLHYEQYF.

V gene TRBV7-3 combines with J gene TRBJ2-3; 8 bases line up with TRBD2. This CDR3 has 13 amino acids. V shed 4 bases and J 10 bases; nucleotides not matched to a gene: 7. Germline V gene sequence: CDR1 SGHTA, CDR2 FQGTGA. In nucleotides, the CDR3 is TGTGCCAGCAGCTCCACGGGACTAGGGGCGCAGTATTTT. This translates into CASSSTGLGAQYF. Looking up the rest from reference TRBV7-3 and TRBJ2-3 gives the full variable domain: GAGVSQTPSNKVTEKGKYVELRCDPISGHTALYWYRQSLGQGPEFLIYFQGTGAADDSGLPNDRFFAVRPEGSVSTLKIQRTERGDSAVYLCASSSTGLGAQYFGPGTRLTVL.

The chain uses TRBV19 and TRBJ1-3, with TRBD1 as a possible D gene (5 bases). CDR3 size: 16 residues. Germline V gene data show CDR1 as LNHDA and CDR2 as SQIVND (reference sequence). Trimming pared 4 bases from V and 4 bases from J, leaving 17 bases between. The CDR3 reads CASSTTGQGAGNTIYF. The DNA for the CDR3 is TGTGCCAGTAGTACAACAGGACAAGGGGCCGGAAACACCATATATTTT.

V gene TRBV10-3 combines with J gene TRBJ2-2, with D possibly TRBD2 on 5 matching bases. Germline assignment: CDR1 ENHRY and CDR2 SYGVKD. V was clipped by 7 bases and J by 1 base, with 10 bases between them. The CDR3 is 14 residues long. The CDR3 nucleotides read TGTGCCATCACTGCACTAGGGAACACCGGGGAGCTGTTTTTT. Amino acid sequence: CAITALGNTGELFF.

The chain has TRBV5-1 and TRBJ2-7; TRBD1 matches 9 bases. CDR1 and CDR2 (germline): SGHRS, YFSETQ. The V segment lost 1 base and the J segment 2 bases; nucleotides outside the gene matches: 4. This CDR3 has 15 amino acids. CDR3 bases: TGCGCCAGCAGCTTGAGGGGACAGGGTCCCTACGAGCAGTACTTC. Residues: CASSLRGQGPYEQYF.

The chain links TRBV9 to TRBJ2-7, with D perhaps TRBD2 (6 bases). This CDR3 contains 15 residues. V lost 0 bases, J lost 0 bases, and 10 bases lay in between. In germline, CDR1 is SGDLS, CDR2 YYNGEE. CDR3 coding DNA: TGTGCCAGCAGCGTAGAGGACGGGAGCTCCTACGAGCAGTACTTC. It yields the protein CASSVEDGSSYEQYF.

V is TRBV7-8 and J is TRBJ2-7, with a weak D call TRBD2 (6 bases). The CDR3 is 15 residues long. The germline V gene has CDR1 SGHVS and CDR2 FQNEAQ. V lost 1 base, J lost 2 bases, and 12 bases lay in between. CDR3 sequence: CASSLVGGVAYEQYF. For the CDR3, the DNA is TGTGCCAGCAGCTTAGTCGGGGGTGTCGCCTACGAGCAGTACTTC.

Notes on this clone: At one boundary the junction diverges from the germline segment, which might be a read error. V is TRBV7-7 and J is TRBJ2-2; 7 bases are a match to TRBD1. The CDR3 length is 15 residues. From germline, CDR1 is SSHAT and CDR2 FNYEAQ (reference sequence). CDR3 DNA sequence: TGTGCTAGCAGCTTAGAGGGGGCTCGCGCCGGGGAGCTGTTTTTT. It is translated as CASSLEGARAGELFF.

This chain connects TRBV4-1 to TRBJ2-7; D is possibly TRBD2 (6 bases). The CDR3 extends over 13 amino acids. V lost 0 bases, J lost 4 bases, and 7 bases lay in between. Germline CDR1 MGHRA, CDR2 YSYEKL. The DNA for the CDR3 is TGCGCCAGCAGCCAAGATCGGGGGTACGAGCAGTACTTC. Translated: CASSQDRGYEQYF.